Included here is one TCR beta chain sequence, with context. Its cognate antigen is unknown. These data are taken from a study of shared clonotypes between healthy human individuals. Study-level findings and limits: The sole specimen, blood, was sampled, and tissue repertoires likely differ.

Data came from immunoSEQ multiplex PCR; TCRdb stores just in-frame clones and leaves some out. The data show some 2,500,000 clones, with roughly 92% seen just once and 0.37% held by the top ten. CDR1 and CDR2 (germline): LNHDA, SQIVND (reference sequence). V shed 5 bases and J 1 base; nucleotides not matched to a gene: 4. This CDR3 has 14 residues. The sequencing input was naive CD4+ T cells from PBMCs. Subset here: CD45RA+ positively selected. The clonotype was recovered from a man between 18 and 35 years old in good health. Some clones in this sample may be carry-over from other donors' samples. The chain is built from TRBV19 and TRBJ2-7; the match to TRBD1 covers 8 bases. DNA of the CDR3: TGTGCCAGTAGTCTCCAGGGGGCATCCTACGAGCAGTACTTC. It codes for CASSLQGASYEQYF. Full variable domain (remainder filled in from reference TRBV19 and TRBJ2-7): DGGITQSPKYLFRKEGQNVTLSCEQNLNHDAMYWYRQDPGQGLRLIYYSQIVNDFQKGDIAEGYSVSREKKESFPLTVTSAQKNPTAFYLCASSLQGASYEQYFGPGTRLTVT.